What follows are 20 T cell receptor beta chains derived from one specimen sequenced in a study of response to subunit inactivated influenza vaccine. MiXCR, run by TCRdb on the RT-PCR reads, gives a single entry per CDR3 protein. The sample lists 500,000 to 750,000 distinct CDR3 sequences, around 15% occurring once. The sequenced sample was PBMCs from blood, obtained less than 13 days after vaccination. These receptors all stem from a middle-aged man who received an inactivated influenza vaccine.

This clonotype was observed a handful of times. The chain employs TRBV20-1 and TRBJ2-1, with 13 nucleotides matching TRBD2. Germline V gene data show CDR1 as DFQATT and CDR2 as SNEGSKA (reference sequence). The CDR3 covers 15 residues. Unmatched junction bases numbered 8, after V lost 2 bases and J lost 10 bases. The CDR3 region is CSARTSGRGDGEQFF. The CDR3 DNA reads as TGCAGTGCTAGAACTAGCGGGAGGGGGGACGGGGAGCAGTTCTTC.

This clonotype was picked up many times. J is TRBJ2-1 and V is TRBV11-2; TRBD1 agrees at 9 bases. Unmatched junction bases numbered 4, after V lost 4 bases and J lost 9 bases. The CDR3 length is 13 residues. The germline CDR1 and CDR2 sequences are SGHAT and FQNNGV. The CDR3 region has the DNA TGTGCCAGCAGCTCCGACAGGGGGACTGAGCAGTTCTTC. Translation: CASSSDRGTEQFF.

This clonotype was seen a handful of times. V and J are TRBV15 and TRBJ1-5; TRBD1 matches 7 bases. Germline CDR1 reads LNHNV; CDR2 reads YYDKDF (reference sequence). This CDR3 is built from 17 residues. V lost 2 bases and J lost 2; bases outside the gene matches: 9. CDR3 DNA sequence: TGTGCCACCAGCAGACCCTATAGGACAGGAGGCAATCAGCCCCAGCATTTT. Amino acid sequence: CATSRPYRTGGNQPQHF.

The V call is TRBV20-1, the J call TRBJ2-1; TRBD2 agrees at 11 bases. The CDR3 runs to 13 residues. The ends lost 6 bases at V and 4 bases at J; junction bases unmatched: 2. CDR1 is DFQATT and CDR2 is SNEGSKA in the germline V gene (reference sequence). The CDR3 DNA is TGCAGTGCGGGACTAGCGGTTTACAATGAGCAGTTCTTC. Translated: CSAGLAVYNEQFF.

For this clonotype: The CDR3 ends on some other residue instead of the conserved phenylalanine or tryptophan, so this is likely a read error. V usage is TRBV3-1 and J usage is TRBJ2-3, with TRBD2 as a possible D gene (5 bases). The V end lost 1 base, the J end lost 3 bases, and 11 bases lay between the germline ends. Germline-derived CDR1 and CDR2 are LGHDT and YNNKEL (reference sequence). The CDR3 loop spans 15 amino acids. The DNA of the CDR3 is TGTGCCAGCAGCCAAGGGGGAAGAGGGACAGATACGCAGTATTAT. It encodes CASSQGGRGTDTQYY.

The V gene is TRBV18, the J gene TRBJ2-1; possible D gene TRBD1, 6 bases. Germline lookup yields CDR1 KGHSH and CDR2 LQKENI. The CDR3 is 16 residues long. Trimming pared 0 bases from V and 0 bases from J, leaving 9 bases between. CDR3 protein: CASSPPRDTSYNEQFF. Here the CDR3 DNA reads TGTGCCAGCTCACCACCTAGGGACACCTCCTACAATGAGCAGTTCTTC.

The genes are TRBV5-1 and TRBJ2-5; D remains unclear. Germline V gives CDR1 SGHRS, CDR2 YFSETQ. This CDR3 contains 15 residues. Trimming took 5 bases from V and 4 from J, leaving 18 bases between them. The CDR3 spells CASRRMTVAGETQYF. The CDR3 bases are TGCGCCAGCAGACGAATGACGGTGGCAGGAGAGACCCAGTACTTC.

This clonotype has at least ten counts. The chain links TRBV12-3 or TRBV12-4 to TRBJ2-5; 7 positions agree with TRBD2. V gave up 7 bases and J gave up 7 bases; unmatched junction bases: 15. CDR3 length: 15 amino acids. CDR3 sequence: CASTSTSWGIRTQYF. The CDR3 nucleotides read TGTGCCAGCACTTCGACTAGCTGGGGAATTAGGACCCAGTACTTC.

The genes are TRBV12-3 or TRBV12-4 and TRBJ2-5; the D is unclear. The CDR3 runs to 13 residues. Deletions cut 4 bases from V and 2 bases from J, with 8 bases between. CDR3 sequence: CASSSLRQETQYF. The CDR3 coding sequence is TGTGCCAGCAGTTCCCTACGGCAAGAGACCCAGTACTTC.

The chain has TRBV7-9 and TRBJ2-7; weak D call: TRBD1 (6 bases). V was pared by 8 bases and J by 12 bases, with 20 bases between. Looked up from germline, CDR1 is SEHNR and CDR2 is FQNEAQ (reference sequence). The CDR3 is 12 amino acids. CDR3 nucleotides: TGTGCCAGCTCGCCTCTTGTGGGACACCTGTACTTC. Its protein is CASSPLVGHLYF.

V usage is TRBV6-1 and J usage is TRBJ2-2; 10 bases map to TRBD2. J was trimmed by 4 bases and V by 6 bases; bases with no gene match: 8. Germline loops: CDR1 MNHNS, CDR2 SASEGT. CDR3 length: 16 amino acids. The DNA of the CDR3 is TGTGCCAGCAGGCCCACGCTAGCGGGGGTCACCGGGGAGCTGTTTTTT. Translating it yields CASRPTLAGVTGELFF.

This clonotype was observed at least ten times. The CDR3 DNA reads as TGTGCCAGCAGCTTGGATGGAGCCGCCTCCTACGAGCAGTACTTC. It encodes CASSLDGAASYEQYF. The chain links TRBV5-5 to TRBJ2-7; D unresolved. V lost 0 bases to trimming and J lost 0 bases, with 10 bases between them. CDR3 length: 15 residues. Germline assignment: CDR1 SGHKS and CDR2 YYEKEE (reference sequence).

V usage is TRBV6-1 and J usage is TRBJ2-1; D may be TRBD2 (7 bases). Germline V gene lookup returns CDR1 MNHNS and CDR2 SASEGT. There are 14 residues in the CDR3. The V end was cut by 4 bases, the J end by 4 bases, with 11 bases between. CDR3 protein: CASSGEGGYNEQFF. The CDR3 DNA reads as TGTGCCAGCAGTGGGGAGGGGGGGTACAATGAGCAGTTCTTC.

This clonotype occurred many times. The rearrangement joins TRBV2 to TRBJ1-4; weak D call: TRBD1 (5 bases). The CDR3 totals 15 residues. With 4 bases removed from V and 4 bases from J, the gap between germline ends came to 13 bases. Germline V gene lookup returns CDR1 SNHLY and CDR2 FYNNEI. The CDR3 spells CASSVLQGVNEKLFF. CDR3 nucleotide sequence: TGTGCCAGCAGTGTTTTGCAGGGAGTTAATGAAAAACTGTTTTTT.

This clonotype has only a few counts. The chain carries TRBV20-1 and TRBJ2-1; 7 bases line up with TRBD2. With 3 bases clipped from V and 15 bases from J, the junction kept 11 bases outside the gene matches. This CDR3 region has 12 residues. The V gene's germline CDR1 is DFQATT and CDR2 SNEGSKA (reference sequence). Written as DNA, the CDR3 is TGCAGTGCTAGCCCTGGGGGGAGGGCGCCGTTCTTC. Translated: CSASPGGRAPFF.

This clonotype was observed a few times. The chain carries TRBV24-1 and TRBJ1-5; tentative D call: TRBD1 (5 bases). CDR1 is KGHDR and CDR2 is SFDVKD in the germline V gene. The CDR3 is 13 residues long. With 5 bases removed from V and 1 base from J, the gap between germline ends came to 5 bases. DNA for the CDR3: TGTGCCACCAGTGGACAGAGCAATCAGCCCCAGCATTTT. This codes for CATSGQSNQPQHF.

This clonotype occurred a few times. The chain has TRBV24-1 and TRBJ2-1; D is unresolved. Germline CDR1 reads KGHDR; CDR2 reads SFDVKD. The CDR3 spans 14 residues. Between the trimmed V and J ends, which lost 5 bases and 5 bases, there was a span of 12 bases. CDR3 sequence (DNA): TGTGCCACCAGTGGCCTTAGCCGTAACAATGAGCAGTTCTTC. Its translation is CATSGLSRNNEQFF.

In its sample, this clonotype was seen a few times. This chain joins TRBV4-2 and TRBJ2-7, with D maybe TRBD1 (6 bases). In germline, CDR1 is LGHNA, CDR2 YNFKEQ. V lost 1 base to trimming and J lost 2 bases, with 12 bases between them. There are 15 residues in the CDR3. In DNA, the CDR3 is TGTGCCAGCAGCCAAGGGGGGCTTCAAGCCTACGAGCAGTACTTC. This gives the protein CASSQGGLQAYEQYF.

CDR3 sequence (DNA): TGTGCCAGCAGCTTGCGACAGGGGTCCTCGAACACTGAAGCTTTCTTT. Translation gives CASSLRQGSSNTEAFF. The chain carries TRBV13 and TRBJ1-1; 8 bases match TRBD1. Trimming cost V 3 bases and J 1 base; bases outside gene matches: 7. The CDR3 sequence is 16 residues long. CDR1 and CDR2 from the germline V gene are PRHDT and FYEKMQ (reference sequence).

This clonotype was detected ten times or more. In nucleotides, the CDR3 is TGTGCCAGTAAGACCGGGACAGCCAACAATCAGCCCCAGCATTTT. It yields the protein CASKTGTANNQPQHF. V gene TRBV19 combines with J gene TRBJ1-5, with TRBD1 matching over 7 bases. V was pared by 7 bases and J by 3 bases, with 9 bases of the junction left unmatched. The germline V gene has CDR1 LNHDA and CDR2 SQIVND (reference sequence). This CDR3 is 15 amino acids long.